A single sample is the source of the 9 T cell receptor beta chains below, sequenced in a study of CXCR3-negative and CXCR3-positive naive CD8 T cells. Their antigen targets remain unknown. Study results and caveats: Greater hydrophobicity was found in TRB CDR3s of CXCR3-positive naive cells than of CXCR3-negative naive cells.

Via 5' RACE with UMI labels, TRB cDNA libraries were prepared. TCRdb re-called the 5' RACE reads and catalogs CDR3 proteins one per entry, DNA excluded. This sample's clone table lists some 100,000 distinct CDR3 sequences. The sample comprised naive CXCR3+ CD8+ T cells from blood. Subset given: CD45RO-CCR7+CD27+CD95- naive CD8+ T cells expressing CXCR3 (TNR3+). The source of these receptors is a human donor in good health. Some clones in this sample may be carry-over from other donors' samples.

The J gene is TRBJ2-1, the V gene TRBV2; TCRdb outputs TRBD1, but without DNA this stays unchecked. This CDR3 has 12 amino acids. Germline V CDR1 and CDR2: SNHLY, FYNNEI. The CDR3: CASTQGAYEQFF.

The rearrangement uses TRBV7-9 and TRBJ2-7. The length of the CDR3 is 13 residues. CDR1 and CDR2 from the germline V gene are SEHNR and FQNEAQ (reference sequence). The CDR3 spells CATTLTGAHEQYF.

The CDR3 loop reads CSARVGGSYEQYF. The rearrangement links TRBV20-1 to TRBJ2-7; the D call of TRBD1 rests on TCRdb alone, since no DNA is present to check it. CDR3 length: 13 amino acids. CDR1 DFQATT and CDR2 SNEGSKA come from the germline V gene (reference sequence).

This chain connects TRBV5-1 to TRBJ2-7. In germline, CDR1 is SGHRS, CDR2 YFSETQ. The CDR3 sequence is 14 residues long. The CDR3 region is CASSYAGGSYEQYF.

The chain uses TRBV20-1 and TRBJ2-3; checking the TCRdb D call of TRBD2 is not possible without DNA. Per germline, CDR1 DFQATT and CDR2 SNEGSKA (reference sequence). This CDR3 is built from 16 residues. CDR3 protein: CSATLLASGSLDTQYF.

The chain has TRBV5-1 and TRBJ1-1. CDR3 length: 12 residues. CDR1 and CDR2 from the germline V gene are SGHRS and YFSETQ. The CDR3 protein is CAGSFENTEAFF.

The CDR3 is CASSLGGVSATQYF. The chain employs TRBV27 and TRBJ2-5; TCRdb selects TRBD2, and the lack of DNA leaves this call unchecked. Germline lookup yields CDR1 MNHEY and CDR2 SMNVEV (reference sequence). This CDR3 has 14 amino acids.

The V and J genes are TRBV7-8 and TRBJ2-1; the D gene TCRdb calls, TRBD2, cannot be checked with no DNA. In germline, CDR1 is SGHVS, CDR2 FQNEAQ. The CDR3 consists of 16 residues. The CDR3 loop is CASSLGGLAYYNEQFF.

The chain carries TRBV12-3 or TRBV12-4 and TRBJ1-5. CDR3 length: 15 residues. The CDR3 protein is CASSWGGGLNQPQHF.